This TCR beta chain was obtained from a study of immune characterization of retroperitoneal liposarcoma. In its sample, this clonotype was seen a few times. From germline, CDR1 is MNHNS and CDR2 SASEGT. This CDR3 spans 14 amino acids. V lost 1 base to trimming and J lost 4 bases; unmatched junction nucleotides: 3. TCRdb reanalysed the PCR reads using MiXCR and keeps one entry per CDR3 protein. Among some 10,000 distinct CDR3 sequences listed, 25% to 30% were seen once. This receptor was obtained from a male donor with retroperitoneal liposarcoma. V usage is TRBV6-1 and J usage is TRBJ1-2, with TRBD1 identical over 7 bases. Sequenced sample: tumor tissue. The CDR3 loop reads CASSEDGTAYGYTF. The DNA of the CDR3 is TGTGCCAGCAGTGAAGACGGGACAGCCTATGGCTACACCTTC.